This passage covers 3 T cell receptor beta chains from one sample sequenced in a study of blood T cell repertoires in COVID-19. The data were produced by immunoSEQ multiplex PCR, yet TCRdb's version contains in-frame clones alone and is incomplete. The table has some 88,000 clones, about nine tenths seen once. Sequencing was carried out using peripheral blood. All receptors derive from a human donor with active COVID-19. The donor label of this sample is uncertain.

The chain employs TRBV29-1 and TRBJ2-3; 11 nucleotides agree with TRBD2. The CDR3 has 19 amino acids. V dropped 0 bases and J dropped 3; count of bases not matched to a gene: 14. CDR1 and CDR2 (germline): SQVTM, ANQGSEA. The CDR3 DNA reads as TGCAGCGTTGAAGATCGGGGTAGCGGGGGGGCGAAGATAACAGATACGCAGTATTTT. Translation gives CSVEDRGSGGAKITDTQYF.

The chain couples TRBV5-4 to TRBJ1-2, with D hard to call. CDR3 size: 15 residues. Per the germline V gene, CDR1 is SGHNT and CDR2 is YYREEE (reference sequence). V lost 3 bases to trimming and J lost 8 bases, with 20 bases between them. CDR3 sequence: CASSSDKSKEEGYTF. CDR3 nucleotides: TGTGCCAGCAGCTCAGACAAGTCAAAGGAGGAGGGCTACACCTTC.

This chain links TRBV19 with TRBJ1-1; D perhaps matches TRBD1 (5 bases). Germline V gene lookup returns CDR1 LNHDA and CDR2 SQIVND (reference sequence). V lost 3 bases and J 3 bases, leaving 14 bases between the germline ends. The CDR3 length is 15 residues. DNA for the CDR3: TGTGCCAGTAGTATCATCCCAGGGCTGGACACTGAAGCTTTCTTT. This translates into CASSIIPGLDTEAFF.